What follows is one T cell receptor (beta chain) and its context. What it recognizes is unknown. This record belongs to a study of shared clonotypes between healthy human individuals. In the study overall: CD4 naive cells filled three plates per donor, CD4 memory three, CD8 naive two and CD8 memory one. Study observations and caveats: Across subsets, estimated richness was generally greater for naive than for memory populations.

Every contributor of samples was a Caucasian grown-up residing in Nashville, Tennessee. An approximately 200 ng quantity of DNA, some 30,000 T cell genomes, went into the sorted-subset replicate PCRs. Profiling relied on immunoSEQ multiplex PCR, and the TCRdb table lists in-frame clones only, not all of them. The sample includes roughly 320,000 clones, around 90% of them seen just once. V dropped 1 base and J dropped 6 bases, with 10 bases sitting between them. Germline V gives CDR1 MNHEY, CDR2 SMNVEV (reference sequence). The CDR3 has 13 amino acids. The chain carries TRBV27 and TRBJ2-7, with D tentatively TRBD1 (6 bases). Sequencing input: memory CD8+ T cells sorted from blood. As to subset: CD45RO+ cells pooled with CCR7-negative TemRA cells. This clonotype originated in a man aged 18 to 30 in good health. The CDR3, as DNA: TGTGCCAGCAGTTTATTGTGGGGGCGCGAGCAGTACTTC. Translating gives CASSLLWGREQYF.